This passage covers 32 T cell receptor beta chains from one sample sequenced in a study of blood T cell repertoires in COVID-19 (dated by TCRdb to 2020 to 2021). Library preparation used the immunoSEQ multiplex PCR assay. TCRdb's version of the immuneACCESS table is confined to in-frame rearrangements and falls short of the full clone set. An unresolved V gene accounts for under half of the shortfall where checked; the remainder is of unknown origin. For this sample there are about 110,000 clones; around 75% appear just once. In total, the top ten clones hold approximately 0.88% of the sample. The sample consisted of peripheral blood. The receptors derive from a human donor with acute or convalescent COVID-19. The donor label of this sample is uncertain.

This chain joins TRBV2 and TRBJ1-1; no clear D. Deletions cut 8 bases from V and 3 bases from J, with 16 bases between. The CDR3 length is 14 residues. Germline CDR1 and CDR2: SNHLY and FYNNEI. The CDR3 is CASGKAARDTEAFF. The CDR3 DNA sequence: TGTGCCAGCGGTAAGGCCGCCCGGGACACTGAAGCTTTCTTT.

This chain connects TRBV6-6 to TRBJ1-6; 11 nucleotides line up with TRBD1. Germline CDR1 is MNHNY and CDR2 is SVGAGI (reference sequence). The CDR3 extends over 19 amino acids. V was pared by 5 bases and J by 0 bases, with 9 bases of the junction left unmatched. CDR3 loop: CASSHQDRGLGSYNSPLHF. The CDR3 nucleotides read TGTGCCAGCAGTCATCAGGACAGGGGGCTTGGCTCCTATAATTCACCCCTCCACTTT.

As concerns this clone: The junction differs from germline at one of its ends, possibly a read error. This sequence joins TRBV7-7 and TRBJ1-1, with TRBD1 identical over 7 bases. The CDR3 is 13 amino acids. CDR1 and CDR2 from the germline V gene are SSHAT and FNYEAQ (reference sequence). CDR3 sequence reads: CASSVDRDTEAFF. CDR3 nucleotide sequence: TGTGCTAGCAGCGTTGACAGGGACACTGAAGCTTTCTTT.

This clone was recorded only once. CDR3 nucleotide sequence: TGTGCCAGTAGTAGGACACAGGCTGGGACTGAAGCTTTCTTT. Protein: CASSRTQAGTEAFF. The gene calls are TRBV19 and TRBJ1-1, with a weak D call TRBD1 (5 bases). CDR3 length: 14 amino acids. CDR1 is LNHDA, CDR2 SQIVND, per germline (reference sequence). Trimming left V 4 bases short and J 5 bases short, with 14 bases between.

Turning to this clone: At one end, the junction sequence differs from germline, possibly due to a read error. This sequence joins TRBV7-7 and TRBJ2-1; D might be TRBD1 (6 bases). Germline V gives CDR1 SSHAT, CDR2 FNYEAQ (reference sequence). This CDR3 comprises 13 residues. The CDR3 region is CASSLGTGYEQFF. Written as DNA, the CDR3 is TGTGCTAGCAGCTTAGGCACAGGGTATGAGCAGTTCTTC.

The V gene is TRBV29-1, the J gene TRBJ1-1; 9 nucleotides line up with TRBD1. Germline V gene data show CDR1 as SQVTM and CDR2 as ANQGSEA. The V gene end was trimmed by 6 bases and the J gene end by 5 bases; junction bases not matched to a gene: 10. The CDR3 spans 14 residues. The CDR3 is CSVSRGQGYTEAFF. Written as DNA, the CDR3 is TGCAGCGTCAGTAGGGGACAGGGATATACTGAAGCTTTCTTT.

Only a few counts were recorded for this clone. The chain combines TRBV7-2 with TRBJ1-6, with no clear D. The CDR3 loop spans 16 amino acids. The germline V and J ends were trimmed by 5 bases and 10 bases, with 21 bases remaining between them. Germline loops: CDR1 SGHTA, CDR2 FQGNSA. The CDR3 region has the DNA TGTGCCAGCAGCCCGCAGGTGGGGTACGGAGGGTCACCCCTCCACTTT. Encoded protein: CASSPQVGYGGSPLHF.

V and J are TRBV27 and TRBJ2-2; D gene unclear. V was trimmed by 6 bases and J by 4 bases, leaving 6 bases between them. CDR3 length equals 12 residues. The V gene's germline CDR1 is MNHEY and CDR2 SMNVEV (reference sequence). The CDR3 region has the DNA TGTGCCAGCAGAGACATCACCGGGGAGCTGTTTTTT. Its protein product is CASRDITGELFF.

The V call is TRBV5-4, the J call TRBJ1-6; possibly TRBD1 for D (6 bases). V lost 0 bases and J lost 7, with 17 bases in between. CDR1 SGHNT and CDR2 YYREEE come from the germline V gene (reference sequence). The CDR3 contains 17 residues. The CDR3 DNA is TGTGCCAGCAGCTTGGATTCAGGGGACCGTTTCAATTCACCCCTCCACTTT. It codes for CASSLDSGDRFNSPLHF. The full variable domain, with the rest looked up from reference TRBV5-4 and TRBJ1-6, is ETGVTQSPTHLIKTRGQQVTLRCSSQSGHNTVSWYQQALGQGPQFIFQYYREEENGRGNFPPRFSGLQFPNYSSELNVNALELDDSALYLCASSLDSGDRFNSPLHFGNGTRLTVT.

The chain carries TRBV19 and TRBJ1-6, with a possible D match to TRBD1 (6 bases). CDR1 is LNHDA and CDR2 is SQIVND in the germline V gene (reference sequence). Trimming cost V 1 base and J 7 bases, with 14 bases left between them. CDR3 length equals 16 residues. In DNA, the CDR3 is TGTGCCAGTAGTATAGTCGGGGGGCGCGTCAATTCACCCCTCCACTTT. This codes for CASSIVGGRVNSPLHF.

The chain is built from TRBV19 and TRBJ1-2; 8 nucleotides match TRBD1. The germline gives CDR1 LNHDA, CDR2 SQIVND (reference sequence). This CDR3 has 15 amino acids. V dropped 2 bases and J dropped 8; count of bases not matched to a gene: 10. The CDR3, as DNA: TGTGCCAGTAGTATAACCGGACAGGGTATGAGCGGCTACACCTTC. It translates to CASSITGQGMSGYTF. The variable domain in full, completed from reference TRBV19 and TRBJ1-2, reads DGGITQSPKYLFRKEGQNVTLSCEQNLNHDAMYWYRQDPGQGLRLIYYSQIVNDFQKGDIAEGYSVSREKKESFPLTVTSAQKNPTAFYLCASSITGQGMSGYTFGSGTRLTVV.

CDR3: CASSPRWTGEPHEQYF. The CDR3 nucleotides read TGTGCCAGCTCACCACGATGGACAGGGGAGCCGCACGAGCAGTACTTC. The gene calls are TRBV18 and TRBJ2-7; TRBD1 agrees at 9 bases. V lost 1 base to trimming and J lost 5 bases; unmatched junction nucleotides: 9. This CDR3 has 16 amino acids. Germline-derived CDR1 and CDR2 are KGHSH and LQKENI.

The chain is built from TRBV2 and TRBJ2-1; D perhaps matches TRBD2 (6 bases). Trimming cost V 2 bases and J 2 bases, with 10 bases left between them. There are 15 residues in the CDR3. Germline V CDR1 and CDR2: SNHLY, FYNNEI. The CDR3 reads CASSEFGGTYNEQFF. The CDR3 bases are TGTGCCAGCAGTGAATTTGGGGGGACCTACAATGAGCAGTTCTTC. Full variable domain (missing parts from reference TRBV2 and TRBJ2-1): EPEVTQTPSHQVTQMGQEVILRCVPISNHLYFYWYRQILGQKVEFLVSFYNNEISEKSEIFDDQFSVERPDGSNFTLKIRSTKLEDSAMYFCASSEFGGTYNEQFFGPGTRLTVL.

A remark on this clone: The junction departs from germline at one end; a sequencing error may be responsible. The chain links TRBV19 to TRBJ1-4; possibly TRBD1 for D (5 bases). The CDR3 is made up of 13 amino acids. CDR1 is LNHDA and CDR2 is SQIVND in the germline V gene (reference sequence). The CDR3: CASSIRGNAKLFF. CDR3 nucleotides: TGTGCCAGTAGCATCCGGGGGAATGCAAAACTGTTTTTT.

The table lists this clone with a few counts. This sequence joins TRBV7-2 and TRBJ1-4, with D hard to call. The ends were cut back, 5 bases at V and 0 bases at J, with 19 bases in the middle. The CDR3 consists of 18 residues. CDR1 is SGHTA and CDR2 is FQGNSA in the germline V gene. The CDR3 DNA follows: TGTGCCAGCAGCCCGCGGGGTCGCCGAGTGGCAACTAATGAAAAACTGTTTTTT. Residues: CASSPRGRRVATNEKLFF.

The chain joins TRBV2 to TRBJ1-5, with D uncertain. V was cut by 6 bases and J by 3 bases, with 21 bases left in between. Germline V CDR1 and CDR2: SNHLY, FYNNEI. The CDR3 consists of 17 residues. The CDR3, as DNA: TGTGCCAGCAGCAAGGAGACGACTTCGGCACCCAATCAGCCCCAGCATTTT. This translates into CASSKETTSAPNQPQHF.

This clone has more than one count but fewer than ten. This chain connects TRBV30 to TRBJ1-4, with 7 bases aligning to TRBD1. The trim removed 2 bases at V and 8 bases at J, leaving 8 bases unmatched. There are 14 residues in the CDR3. Germline CDR1 GTSNPN, CDR2 SVGIG (reference sequence). The CDR3 is CAWSPGTASEKLFF. CDR3 nucleotide sequence: TGTGCCTGGAGTCCCGGGACAGCCTCAGAAAAACTGTTTTTT.

The V gene is TRBV28, the J gene TRBJ2-1, with 8 bases aligning to TRBD1. This CDR3 comprises 16 residues. J lost 3 bases, V lost 7 bases, and 11 bases had no gene match. CDR1 and CDR2 (germline): MDHEN, SYDVKM. The CDR3 sequence: CASTQLTGANYNEQFF. The CDR3 DNA follows: TGTGCCAGCACCCAATTGACAGGGGCCAACTACAATGAGCAGTTCTTC.

This clone showed up just a few times. The chain combines TRBV7-9 with TRBJ1-3; 8 positions match TRBD1. This CDR3 has 15 amino acids. V trimming: 4 bases; J trimming: 3 bases; junction bases outside the gene matches: 5. CDR1 and CDR2 (germline): SEHNR, FQNEAQ (reference sequence). CDR3 sequence reads: CASSSGQGVGNTIYF. Here the CDR3 DNA reads TGTGCCAGCAGCTCCGGACAGGGAGTTGGAAACACCATATATTTT.

The chain is built from TRBV3-1 (or the pseudogene TRBV3-2) and TRBJ1-2; no definite D call. Germline V lookup: CDR1 LGHDT, CDR2 YNNKEL (reference sequence). The CDR3 has 14 residues. V shed 1 base and J shed 10 bases, with 16 bases lying between them. The CDR3 is CASSQAGAGVDYTF. The CDR3 DNA is TGTGCCAGCAGCCAAGCCGGAGCGGGAGTGGACTACACCTTC.

V and J are TRBV28 and TRBJ1-2; maybe TRBD1 (6 bases). The CDR3 is 13 residues long. CDR1 and CDR2 from the germline V gene are MDHEN and SYDVKM. Deletions cut 6 bases from V and 4 bases from J, with 12 bases between. CDR3 coding DNA: TGTGCCAGCAGATCTCAGGGGCGCTATGGCTACACCTTC. Its translation is CASRSQGRYGYTF.

This clone appeared once. The CDR3 DNA reads as TGCGCCAGCAGCCTAGGACTAGCGGGGGGGCGTGACATTCAGTACTTC. It yields the protein CASSLGLAGGRDIQYF. The J gene is TRBJ2-4, the V gene TRBV5-1; 15 nucleotides match TRBD2. CDR3 size: 16 residues. V gave up 4 bases and J gave up 8 bases; unmatched junction bases: 7. CDR1 is SGHRS and CDR2 is YFSETQ in the germline V gene.

This chain links TRBV19 with TRBJ1-5; D gene ambiguous. The CDR3 runs to 14 residues. The V gene lost 7 bases and the J gene lost 4 bases, with 14 bases spanning the gap. Germline V gene data show CDR1 as LNHDA and CDR2 as SQIVND (reference sequence). This chain's CDR3 is CASTLNDINQPQHF. In nucleotides, the CDR3 is TGTGCCAGTACCCTGAATGACATAAATCAGCCCCAGCATTTT.

V is TRBV13 and J is TRBJ1-6; 7 bases are shared with TRBD1. CDR1 PRHDT and CDR2 FYEKMQ come from the germline V gene (reference sequence). CDR3 length: 15 amino acids. Germline trimming cut 9 bases from V and 5 bases from J; bases unmatched to any gene: 10. CDR3 loop: CASRRPGTDNSPLHF. The CDR3 DNA reads TGTGCCAGTCGACGACCCGGGACAGATAATTCACCCCTCCACTTT.

The genes are TRBV5-5 and TRBJ2-7; TRBD1 is a possible D gene (6 bases). V was cut by 2 bases and J by 6 bases, with 15 bases left in between. The length of the CDR3 is 14 residues. Germline values: CDR1 SGHKS, CDR2 YYEKEE (reference sequence). CDR3 amino acids: CASSFDRKGIEQYV. The CDR3 DNA reads TGTGCCAGCAGCTTCGACAGGAAGGGGATCGAGCAGTACGTC.

This chain links TRBV20-1 with TRBJ1-2; D gene unclear. CDR1 is DFQATT, CDR2 SNEGSKA, per germline (reference sequence). The CDR3 sequence is 10 residues long. V was clipped by 1 base and J by 6 bases, with 3 bases between them. CDR3 residues: CSARVDGYTF. The CDR3 DNA reads TGCAGTGCTAGAGTCGATGGCTACACCTTC.

This clone was seen a handful of times. The rearrangement links TRBV2 to TRBJ2-7; tentatively, D is TRBD1 (6 bases). Deletions cut 4 bases from V and 3 bases from J, with 16 bases between. Germline lookup yields CDR1 SNHLY and CDR2 FYNNEI. CDR3 length: 15 amino acids. The CDR3 region has the DNA TGTGCCAGCAGTGGGGCAGGGTGGGGGCTCTACGAGCAGTACTTC. Its translation is CASSGAGWGLYEQYF.

This chain joins TRBV4-1 and TRBJ2-2; 11 bases fit TRBD2. The CDR3 covers 17 residues. Germline trimming cut 1 base from V and 5 bases from J; bases unmatched to any gene: 6. CDR1 is MGHRA and CDR2 is YSYEKL in the germline V gene. The CDR3 sequence: CASSQAVAGGHTGELFF. CDR3 coding DNA: TGCGCCAGCAGCCAAGCCGTAGCGGGGGGGCATACCGGGGAGCTGTTTTTT.

This chain connects TRBV7-6 to TRBJ2-7, with D possibly being TRBD1 (6 bases). Germline-derived CDR1 and CDR2 are SGHVS and FNYEAQ. This CDR3 is 16 amino acids long. The V and J ends lost 2 bases and 1 base respectively, with 15 bases between them. The CDR3 DNA reads TGTGCCAGCAGCTTATACCCAGGGGCAAGTTCCTACGAGCAGTACTTC. It is translated as CASSLYPGASSYEQYF.

This clone was detected a few times. The CDR3 spells CASSPRQGDPLGTEAFF. CDR3 nucleotide sequence: TGCGCCAGCAGCCCCCGACAGGGGGATCCCCTGGGCACTGAAGCTTTCTTT. The gene calls are TRBV4-1 and TRBJ1-1, with 9 bases that match TRBD1. V lost 4 bases and J lost 4; bases outside the gene matches: 13. Per germline, CDR1 MGHRA and CDR2 YSYEKL. The CDR3 spans 17 residues.

V usage is TRBV12-3 or TRBV12-4 and J usage is TRBJ1-2, with a weak D call TRBD1 (6 bases). Deletions cut 4 bases from V and 4 bases from J, with 10 bases between. The CDR3 totals 13 residues. The CDR3 DNA is TGTGCCAGCAGTTATAGAGGGGGCTATGGCTACACCTTC. Translation: CASSYRGGYGYTF.

This clone has a single count. The chain has TRBV7-8 and TRBJ2-1; D is undetermined. Germline assignment: CDR1 SGHVS and CDR2 FQNEAQ. Trimming removed 5 bases at V and 7 bases at J, with 18 bases between. This CDR3 has 15 residues. The CDR3 loop is CASSLRIDKANEQFF. The CDR3 DNA is TGTGCCAGCAGCCTACGCATAGACAAGGCGAATGAGCAGTTCTTC. Using reference TRBV7-8 and TRBJ2-1 for the parts outside the CDR3, the full variable domain is GAGVSQSPRYKVAKRGQDVALRCDPISGHVSLFWYQQALGQGPEFLTYFQNEAQLDKSGLPSDRFFAERPEGSVSTLKIQRTQQEDSAVYLCASSLRIDKANEQFFGPGTRLTVL.